This T cell receptor beta chain was sequenced for a study of T cell changes during pregnancy in multiple sclerosis. This CDR3 is 15 amino acids long. Germline lookup yields CDR1 MNHNS and CDR2 SASEGT. V was shortened by 4 bases and J by 10 bases, with 17 bases between the two germline ends. TCRdb keeps only in-frame clones here, not all; method: immunoSEQ multiplex PCR. The table includes tens of thousands of clones, about 90% detected once. The chain carries TRBV6-1 and TRBJ1-6; D call uncertain. The sequences come from CD4+ T cells from peripheral blood mononuclear cells, collected in the first trimester of pregnancy. The TCR comes from a female donor with multiple sclerosis, enrolled in a pregnancy study. The CDR3 coding sequence is TGTGCCAGCAGTGTTCCGACCCGGAGTGACTCACCCCTCCACTTT. The encoded protein is CASSVPTRSDSPLHF.